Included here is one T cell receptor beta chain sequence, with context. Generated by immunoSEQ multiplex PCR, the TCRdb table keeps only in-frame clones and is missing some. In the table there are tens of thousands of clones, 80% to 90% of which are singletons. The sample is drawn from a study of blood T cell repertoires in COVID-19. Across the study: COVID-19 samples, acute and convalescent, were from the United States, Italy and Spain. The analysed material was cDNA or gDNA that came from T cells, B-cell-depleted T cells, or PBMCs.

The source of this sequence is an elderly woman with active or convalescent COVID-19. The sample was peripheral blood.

For the CDR3, the DNA is TGTGCCAGCAGCGTAGGAGTAGGGGGGGGCGGAGATACGCAGTATTTT. It yields the protein CASSVGVGGGGDTQYF. J is TRBJ2-3 and V is TRBV9; D is possibly TRBD2 (7 bases). Trimming stripped 0 bases from V and 5 bases from J, with 16 bases between. In germline, CDR1 is SGDLS, CDR2 YYNGEE. The CDR3 length is 16 residues.